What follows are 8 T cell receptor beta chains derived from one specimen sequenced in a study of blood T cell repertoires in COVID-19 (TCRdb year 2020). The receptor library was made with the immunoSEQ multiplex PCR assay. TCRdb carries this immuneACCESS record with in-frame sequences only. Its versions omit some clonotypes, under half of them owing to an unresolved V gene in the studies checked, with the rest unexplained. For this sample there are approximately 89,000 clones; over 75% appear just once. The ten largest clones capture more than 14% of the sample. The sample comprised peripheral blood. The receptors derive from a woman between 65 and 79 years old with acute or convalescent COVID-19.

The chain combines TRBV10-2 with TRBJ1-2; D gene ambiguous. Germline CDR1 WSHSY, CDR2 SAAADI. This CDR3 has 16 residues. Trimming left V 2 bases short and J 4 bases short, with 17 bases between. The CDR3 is CASSETPRPDLYGYTF. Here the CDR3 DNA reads TGCGCCAGCAGTGAGACGCCCAGGCCTGACCTCTATGGCTACACCTTC.

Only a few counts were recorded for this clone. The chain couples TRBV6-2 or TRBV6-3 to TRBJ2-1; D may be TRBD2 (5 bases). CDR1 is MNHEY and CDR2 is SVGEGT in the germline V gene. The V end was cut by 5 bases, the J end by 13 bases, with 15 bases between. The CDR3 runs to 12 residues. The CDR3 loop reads CASSSGASFQFF. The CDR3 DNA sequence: TGTGCCAGCAGTAGCGGTGCTAGTTTTCAGTTCTTC.

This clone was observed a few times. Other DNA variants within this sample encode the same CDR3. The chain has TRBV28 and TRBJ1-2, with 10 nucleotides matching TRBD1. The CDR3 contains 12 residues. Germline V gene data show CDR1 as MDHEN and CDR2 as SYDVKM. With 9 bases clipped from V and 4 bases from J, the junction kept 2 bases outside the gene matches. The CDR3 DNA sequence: TGTGCCAGTAGGACAGGGGGCTATGGCTACACCTTC. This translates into CASRTGGYGYTF.

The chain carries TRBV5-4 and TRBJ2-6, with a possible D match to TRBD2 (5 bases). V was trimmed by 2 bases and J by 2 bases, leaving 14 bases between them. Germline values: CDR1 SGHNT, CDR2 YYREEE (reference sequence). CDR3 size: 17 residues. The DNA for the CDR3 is TGTGCCAGCAGCTTAGGACTTACCGCTACTGGGGCCAACGTCCTGACTTTC. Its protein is CASSLGLTATGANVLTF. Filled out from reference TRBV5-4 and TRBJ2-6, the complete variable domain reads ETGVTQSPTHLIKTRGQQVTLRCSSQSGHNTVSWYQQALGQGPQFIFQYYREEENGRGNFPPRFSGLQFPNYSSELNVNALELDDSALYLCASSLGLTATGANVLTFGAGSRLTVL.

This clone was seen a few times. The CDR3 DNA reads as TGTGCCAGCAGCTTAGAAGCGGCCTCTTTCCGGGAGCAGTACGTC. Its protein is CASSLEAASFREQYV. V gene TRBV7-8 combines with J gene TRBJ2-7; tentative D call: TRBD2 (5 bases). This CDR3 has 15 residues. Germline CDR1 and CDR2: SGHVS and FQNEAQ. Trimming took off 1 base at V and 7 bases at J, with 17 bases between the two ends.

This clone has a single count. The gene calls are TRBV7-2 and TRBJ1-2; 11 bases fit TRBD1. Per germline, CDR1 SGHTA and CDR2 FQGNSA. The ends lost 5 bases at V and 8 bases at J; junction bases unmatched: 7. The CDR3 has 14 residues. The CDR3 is CASSTDRGRSGYTF. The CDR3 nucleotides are TGTGCCAGCAGCACGGACAGGGGGCGATCAGGCTACACCTTC.

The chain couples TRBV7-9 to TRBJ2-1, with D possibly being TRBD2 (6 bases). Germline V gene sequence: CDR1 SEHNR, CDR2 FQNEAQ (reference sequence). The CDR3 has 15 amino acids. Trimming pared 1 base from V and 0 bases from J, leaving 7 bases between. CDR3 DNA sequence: TGTGCCAGCAGCTTAGACGGGAGCTCCTACAATGAGCAGTTCTTC. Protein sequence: CASSLDGSSYNEQFF.

CDR3 in DNA: TGTGCCAGCAGCACGTGGACTAGCGGGGTGAACAATGAGCAGTTCTTC. Its protein product is CASSTWTSGVNNEQFF. The J gene is TRBJ2-1, the V gene TRBV3-1 (or the pseudogene TRBV3-2), with 12 positions matching TRBD2. The germline CDR1 and CDR2 sequences are LGHDT and YNNKEL (reference sequence). The J segment lost 5 bases and the V segment lost 5 bases, leaving 7 bases of the junction unmatched. The CDR3 is 16 residues long.